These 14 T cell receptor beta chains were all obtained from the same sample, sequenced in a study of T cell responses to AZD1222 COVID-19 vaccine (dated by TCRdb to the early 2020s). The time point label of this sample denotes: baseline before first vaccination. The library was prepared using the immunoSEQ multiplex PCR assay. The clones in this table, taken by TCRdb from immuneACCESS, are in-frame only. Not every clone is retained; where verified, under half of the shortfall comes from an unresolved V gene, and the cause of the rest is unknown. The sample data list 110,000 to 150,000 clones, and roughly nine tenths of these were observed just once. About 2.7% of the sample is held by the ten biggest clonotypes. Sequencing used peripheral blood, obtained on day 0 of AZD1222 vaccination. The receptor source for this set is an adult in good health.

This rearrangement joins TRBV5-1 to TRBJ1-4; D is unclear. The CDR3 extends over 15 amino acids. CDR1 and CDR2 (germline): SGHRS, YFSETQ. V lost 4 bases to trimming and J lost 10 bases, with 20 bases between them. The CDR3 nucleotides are TGCGCCAGCAGCGGGGAAGGACGAGGATTGGGAAAACTGTTTTTT. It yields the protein CASSGEGRGLGKLFF. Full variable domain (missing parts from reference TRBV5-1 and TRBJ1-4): KAGVTQTPRYLIKTRGQQVTLSCSPISGHRSVSWYQQTPGQGLQFLFEYFSETQRNKGNFPGRFSGRQFSNSRSEMNVSTLELGDSALYLCASSGEGRGLGKLFFGSGTQLSVL.

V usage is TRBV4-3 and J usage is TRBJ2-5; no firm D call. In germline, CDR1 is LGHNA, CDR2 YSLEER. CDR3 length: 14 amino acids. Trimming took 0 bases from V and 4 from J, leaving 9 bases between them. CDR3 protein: CASSQDQGSETQYF. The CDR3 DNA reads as TGCGCCAGCAGCCAAGATCAAGGGTCAGAGACCCAGTACTTC.

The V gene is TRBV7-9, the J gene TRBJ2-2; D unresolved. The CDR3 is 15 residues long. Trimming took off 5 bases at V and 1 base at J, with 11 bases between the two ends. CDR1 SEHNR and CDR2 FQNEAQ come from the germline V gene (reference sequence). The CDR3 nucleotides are TGTGCCAGCAGCCCCATCCCAATGAACACCGGGGAGCTGTTTTTT. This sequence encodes CASSPIPMNTGELFF.

The CDR3 sequence is CASSENSGRFREQYF. In nucleotides, the CDR3 is TGTGCCAGCAGTGAGAATAGCGGGAGGTTCCGGGAGCAGTACTTC. The chain employs TRBV6-1 and TRBJ2-7; TRBD2 matches at 10 bases. V dropped 3 bases and J dropped 7; count of bases not matched to a gene: 9. CDR3 length: 15 amino acids. CDR1 is MNHNS and CDR2 is SASEGT in the germline V gene.

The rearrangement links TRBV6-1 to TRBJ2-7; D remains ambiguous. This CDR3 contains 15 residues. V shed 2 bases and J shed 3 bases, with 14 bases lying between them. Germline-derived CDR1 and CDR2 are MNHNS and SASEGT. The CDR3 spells CASSEPGGSLYEQYF. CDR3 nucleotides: TGTGCCAGCAGTGAACCGGGCGGTTCCCTCTACGAGCAGTACTTC.

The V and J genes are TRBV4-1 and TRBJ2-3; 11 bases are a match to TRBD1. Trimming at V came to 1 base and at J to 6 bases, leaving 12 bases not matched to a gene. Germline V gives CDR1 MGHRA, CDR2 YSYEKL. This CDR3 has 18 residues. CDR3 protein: CASSQVLRDRGDSDTQYF. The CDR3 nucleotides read TGCGCCAGCAGCCAAGTCTTAAGGGACAGGGGGGATAGTGATACGCAGTATTTT.

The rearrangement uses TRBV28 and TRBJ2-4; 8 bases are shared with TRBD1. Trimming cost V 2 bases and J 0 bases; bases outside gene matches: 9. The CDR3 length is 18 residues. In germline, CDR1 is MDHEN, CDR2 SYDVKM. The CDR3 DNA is TGTGCCAGCAGTTTACGCCTCCGACAGGGGCTAGCCAAAAACATTCAGTACTTC. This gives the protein CASSLRLRQGLAKNIQYF.

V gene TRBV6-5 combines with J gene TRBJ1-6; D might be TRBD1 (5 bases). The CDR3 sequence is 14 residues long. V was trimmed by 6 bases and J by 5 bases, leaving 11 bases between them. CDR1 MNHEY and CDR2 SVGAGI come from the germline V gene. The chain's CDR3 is CASRGDRDNSPLHF. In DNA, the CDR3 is TGTGCCAGCAGGGGCGACAGAGATAATTCACCCCTCCACTTT.

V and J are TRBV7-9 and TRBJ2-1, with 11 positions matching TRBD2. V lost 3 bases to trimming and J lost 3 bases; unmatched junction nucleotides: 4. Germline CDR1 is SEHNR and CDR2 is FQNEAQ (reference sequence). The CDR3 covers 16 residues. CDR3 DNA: TGTGCCAGCAGCTTCTCTAGCGGGAGGTTCTACAATGAGCAGTTCTTC. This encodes CASSFSSGRFYNEQFF.

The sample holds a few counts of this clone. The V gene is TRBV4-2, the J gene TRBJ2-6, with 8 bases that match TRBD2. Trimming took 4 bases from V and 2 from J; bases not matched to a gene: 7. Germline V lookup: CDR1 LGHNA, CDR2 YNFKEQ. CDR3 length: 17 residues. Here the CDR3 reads CASSPRGGETGANVLTF. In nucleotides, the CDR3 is TGTGCCAGCAGCCCCCGGGGGGGGGAGACTGGGGCCAACGTCCTGACTTTC.

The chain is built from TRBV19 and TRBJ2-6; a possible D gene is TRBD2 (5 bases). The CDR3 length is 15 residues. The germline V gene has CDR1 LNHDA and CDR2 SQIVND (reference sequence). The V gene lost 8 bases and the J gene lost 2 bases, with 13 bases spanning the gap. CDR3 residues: CASSRVGTGANVLTF. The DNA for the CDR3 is TGTGCCAGTTCGAGGGTCGGTACTGGGGCCAACGTCCTGACTTTC. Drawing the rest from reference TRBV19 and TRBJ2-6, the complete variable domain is DGGITQSPKYLFRKEGQNVTLSCEQNLNHDAMYWYRQDPGQGLRLIYYSQIVNDFQKGDIAEGYSVSREKKESFPLTVTSAQKNPTAFYLCASSRVGTGANVLTFGAGSRLTVL.

The CDR3 sequence is CASSSSSYSRASYGYTF. As DNA, the CDR3 is TGTGCCAGCAGTTCGTCCAGTTATTCCAGGGCCAGCTATGGCTACACCTTC. The chain carries TRBV6-2 or TRBV6-3 and TRBJ1-2, with D possibly matching TRBD1 (5 bases). The CDR3 is 17 amino acids. Germline values: CDR1 MNHEY, CDR2 SVGEGT. Trimming shortened V by 4 bases and J by 4 bases, and 22 bases separated the two germline ends.

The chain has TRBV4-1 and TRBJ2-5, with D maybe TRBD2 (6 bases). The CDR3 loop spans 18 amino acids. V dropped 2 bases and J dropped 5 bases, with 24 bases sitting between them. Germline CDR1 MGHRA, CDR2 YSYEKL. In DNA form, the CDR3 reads TGCGCCAGCAGCCAATCCTCCCTTCCGACTAGACCCTGGGAGACCCAGTACTTC. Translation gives CASSQSSLPTRPWETQYF.

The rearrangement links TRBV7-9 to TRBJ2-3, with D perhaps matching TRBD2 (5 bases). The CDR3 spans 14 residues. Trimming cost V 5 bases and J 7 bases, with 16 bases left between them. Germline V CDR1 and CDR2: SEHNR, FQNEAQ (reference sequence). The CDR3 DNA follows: TGTGCCAGCAGCCCCTGGACTTTCCCTTATACGCAGTATTTT. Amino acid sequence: CASSPWTFPYTQYF. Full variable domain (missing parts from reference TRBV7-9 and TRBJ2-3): DTGVSQNPRHKITKRGQNVTFRCDPISEHNRLYWYRQTLGQGPEFLTYFQNEAQLEKSRLLSDRFSAERPKGSFSTLEIQRTEQGDSAMYLCASSPWTFPYTQYFGPGTRLTVL.